This passage covers 7 T cell receptor beta chains from one sample sequenced in a study of blood T cell repertoires in COVID-19. This table comes from immunoSEQ multiplex PCR, and its TCRdb copy is limited to in-frame clones, with some not included. Of approximately 160,000 clones listed, approximately 85% were seen once; the top ten hold about 1.2%. Sequenced input: peripheral blood. All receptors derive from a man aged 60-69 years who had recovered from COVID-19.

V usage is TRBV19 and J usage is TRBJ1-1; D call uncertain. Germline assignment: CDR1 LNHDA and CDR2 SQIVND (reference sequence). The CDR3 totals 15 residues. V lost 5 bases and J lost 4, with 17 bases in between. The CDR3 spells CASSPRTHRGTEAFF. The DNA for the CDR3 is TGTGCCAGTAGTCCTCGGACGCATCGGGGCACTGAAGCTTTCTTT.

The rearrangement links TRBV6-2 or TRBV6-3 to TRBJ2-7, with D perhaps matching TRBD1 (6 bases). The germline gives CDR1 MNHEY, CDR2 SVGEGT. The CDR3 totals 15 residues. Trimming removed 6 bases from V and 6 bases from J, with 21 bases in between. Written as DNA, the CDR3 is TGTGCCAGCAGCCCGACAGGTCCCCTAACCTCCGAGCAGTACTTC. It translates to CASSPTGPLTSEQYF.

The rearrangement links TRBV3-1 (or the pseudogene TRBV3-2) to TRBJ1-2, with D perhaps TRBD1 (5 bases). V was clipped by 1 base and J by 5 bases, with 8 bases between them. Germline loops: CDR1 LGHDT, CDR2 YNNKEL (reference sequence). This CDR3 contains 13 residues. As DNA, the CDR3 is TGTGCCAGCAGCCAAGGGGGGAGGTATGGCTACACCTTC. Its translation is CASSQGGRYGYTF.

This chain joins TRBV5-1 and TRBJ2-1; 10 nucleotides align to TRBD1. J lost 5 bases, V lost 4 bases, and 6 bases had no gene match. From germline, CDR1 is SGHRS and CDR2 YFSETQ. The CDR3 sequence is 15 residues long. The CDR3 spells CASSNPGQGHNEQFF. CDR3 DNA sequence: TGCGCCAGCAGCAACCCGGGACAGGGGCACAATGAGCAGTTCTTC. The full variable domain, with the rest looked up from reference TRBV5-1 and TRBJ2-1, is KAGVTQTPRYLIKTRGQQVTLSCSPISGHRSVSWYQQTPGQGLQFLFEYFSETQRNKGNFPGRFSGRQFSNSRSEMNVSTLELGDSALYLCASSNPGQGHNEQFFGPGTRLTVL.

Only one count was recorded for this clone. The chain employs TRBV9 and TRBJ2-3, with 9 positions matching TRBD2. CDR1 and CDR2 (germline): SGDLS, YYNGEE. CDR3 length equals 15 residues. V dropped 6 bases and J dropped 7; count of bases not matched to a gene: 12. The CDR3 nucleotides read TGTGCCAGCAATAGGGGTAGCGGGGGTGCAAATACGCAGTATTTT. It encodes CASNRGSGGANTQYF. Based on the CDR3 plus reference TRBV9 and TRBJ2-3, the full variable domain is DSGVTQTPKHLITATGQRVTLRCSPRSGDLSVYWYQQSLDQGLQFLIQYYNGEERAKGNILERFSAQQFPDLHSELNLSSLELGDSALYFCASNRGSGGANTQYFGPGTRLTVL.

The chain is built from TRBV7-2 and TRBJ1-3, with unresolved D. The length of the CDR3 is 13 residues. CDR1 and CDR2 (germline): SGHTA, FQGNSA. V was cut by 4 bases and J by 4 bases, with 8 bases left in between. The DNA for the CDR3 is TGTGCCAGCAGCTCGCAACACGGAAACACCATATATTTT. This sequence encodes CASSSQHGNTIYF.

The chain combines TRBV5-6 with TRBJ2-3, with TRBD2 matching over 11 bases. This CDR3 spans 14 amino acids. With V trimmed by 2 bases and J by 9 bases, 5 bases remained unmatched. Germline CDR1 is SGHDT and CDR2 is YYEEEE. In DNA form, the CDR3 reads TGTGCCAGCAGCTTCCTGACTAGCGGGGAAACGCAGTATTTT. Amino acid sequence: CASSFLTSGETQYF.